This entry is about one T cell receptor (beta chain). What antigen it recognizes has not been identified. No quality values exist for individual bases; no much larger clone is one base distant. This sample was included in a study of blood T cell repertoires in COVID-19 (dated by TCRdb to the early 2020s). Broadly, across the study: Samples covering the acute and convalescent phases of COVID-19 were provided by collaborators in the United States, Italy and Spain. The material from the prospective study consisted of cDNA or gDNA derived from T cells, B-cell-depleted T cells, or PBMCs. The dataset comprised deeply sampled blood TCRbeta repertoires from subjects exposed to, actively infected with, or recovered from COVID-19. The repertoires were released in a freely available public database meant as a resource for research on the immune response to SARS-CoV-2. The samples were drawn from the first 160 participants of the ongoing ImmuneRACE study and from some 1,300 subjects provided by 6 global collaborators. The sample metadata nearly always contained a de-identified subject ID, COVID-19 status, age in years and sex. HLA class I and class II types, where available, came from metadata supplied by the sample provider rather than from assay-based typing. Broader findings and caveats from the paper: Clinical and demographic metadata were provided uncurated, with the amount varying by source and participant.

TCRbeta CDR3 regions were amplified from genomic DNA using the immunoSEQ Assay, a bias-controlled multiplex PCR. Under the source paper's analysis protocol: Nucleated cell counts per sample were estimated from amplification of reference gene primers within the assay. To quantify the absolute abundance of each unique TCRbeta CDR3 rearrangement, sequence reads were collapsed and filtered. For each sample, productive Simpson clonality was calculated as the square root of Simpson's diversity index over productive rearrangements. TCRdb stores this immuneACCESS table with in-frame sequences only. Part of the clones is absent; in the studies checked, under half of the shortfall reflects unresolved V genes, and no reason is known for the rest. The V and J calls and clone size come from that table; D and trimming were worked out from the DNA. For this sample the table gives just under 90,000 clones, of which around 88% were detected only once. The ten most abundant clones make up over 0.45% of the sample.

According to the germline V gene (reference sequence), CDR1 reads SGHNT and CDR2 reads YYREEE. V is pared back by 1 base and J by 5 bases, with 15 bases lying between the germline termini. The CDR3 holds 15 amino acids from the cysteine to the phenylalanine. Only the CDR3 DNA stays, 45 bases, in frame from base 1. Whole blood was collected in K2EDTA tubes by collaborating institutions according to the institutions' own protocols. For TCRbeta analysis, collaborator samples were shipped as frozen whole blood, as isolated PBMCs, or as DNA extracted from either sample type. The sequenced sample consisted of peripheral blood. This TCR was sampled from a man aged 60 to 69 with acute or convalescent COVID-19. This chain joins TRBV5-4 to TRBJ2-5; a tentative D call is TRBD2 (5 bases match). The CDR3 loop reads CASSLKETNGETQYF. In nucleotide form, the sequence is TGTGCCAGCAGCTTGAAAGAGACTAACGGGGAGACCCAGTACTTC.